This is a list of T cell receptor beta chains from one sample in a study of OX40 agonist ivuxolimab in advanced cancers. The table came from immunoSEQ multiplex PCR; TCRdb's copy has only in-frame clones and leaves some out. The profile shows tens of thousands of clones, about 91% of them singletons. The starting material was CD4+ or CD8+ T cells sorted from blood, obtained in a trial of the OX40 agonist ivuxolimab. These receptors came from an adult with an advanced solid tumor such as melanoma, head and neck, liver or kidney cancer. Each CDR3 is given with its conserved first and last residue. A D gene is named only where the DNA matches it firmly. Clone sizes are given selectively: once, few, many, or a class where the clone is expanded.

V	size	J	D	CDR3	DNA
TRBV4-3	-	TRBJ1-1	TRBD1	CASSPWTGSDTEAFF	TGCGCCAGCAGCCCTTGGACAGGGTCGGACACTGAAGCTTTCTTT
TRBV28	-	TRBJ1-2	-	CASSLFGDSNYGYTF	TGTGCCAGCAGTTTATTCGGGGACTCCAACTATGGCTACACCTTC
TRBV13	-	TRBJ2-1	-	CASSLLEGEQFF	TGTGCCAGCAGTTTACTAGAAGGTGAGCAGTTCTTC
TRBV13	-	TRBJ2-1	-	CASSPGTPRNEQFF	TGTGCCAGCTCGCCCGGGACACCCCGAAATGAGCAGTTCTTC
TRBV4-1	-	TRBJ2-7	TRBD1	CASSHESTGTGGSDEQYF	TGCGCCAGCAGCCACGAATCCACCGGGACAGGGGGTAGCGACGAGCAGTACTTC
TRBV6-5	-	TRBJ2-3	-	CASSPEKGRRDTQYF	TGTGCCAGCAGTCCCGAAAAGGGTCGGAGGGATACGCAGTATTTT
TRBV30	-	TRBJ2-3	-	CAWSVIWSGRTDTQYF	TGTGCCTGGAGTGTTATTTGGTCAGGTCGCACAGATACGCAGTATTTT
TRBV19	once	TRBJ2-2	-	CASSMWGNTGELFF	TGTGCCAGTAGTATGTGGGGGAACACCGGGGAGCTGTTTTTT
TRBV7-9	-	TRBJ2-2	TRBD2	CASSFPSGLYTGELFF	TGTGCCAGCAGCTTCCCTAGCGGACTTTACACCGGGGAGCTGTTTTTT
TRBV4-3	once	TRBJ2-1	-	CASSGMGPSEQFF	TGCGCCAGCAGTGGAATGGGTCCCAGTGAGCAGTTCTTC
TRBV19	-	TRBJ1-2	TRBD1	CASDRAHNYGYTF	TGTGCCAGCGACAGGGCTCATAACTATGGCTACACCTTC
TRBV18	-	TRBJ2-1	TRBD2	CASSPWGTSGREDNEQFF	TGTGCCAGCTCACCATGGGGGACTAGCGGGAGGGAAGACAATGAGCAGTTCTTC
TRBV5-1	-	TRBJ1-1	TRBD1	CASSELPGQGMGTEAFF	TGCGCCAGCAGCGAACTCCCGGGACAGGGAATGGGGACTGAAGCTTTCTTT
TRBV7-9	-	TRBJ2-7	TRBD1	CASSSEGTGQYEQYF	TGTGCCAGCAGCTCTGAGGGGACAGGGCAATACGAGCAGTACTTC